These T cell receptor beta chains were read from a single sample in a study of T-cell memory formation after mild COVID-19. Each CDR3 protein gets one entry after TCRdb re-called the 5' RACE reads with MiXCR. The sample carries roughly 45,000 distinct CDR3 sequences, roughly 27% recorded once. The specimen was PBMCs or a T cell subset sorted from them (not recorded which). Source of these receptors: a man in his late teens or twenties who had mild COVID-19 (a few samples of this study predate the infection). Cell type and time point are not known. Each CDR3 is given with its conserved first and last residue. The D gene is left open where the match is weak. Clone size is stated in some rows and not others, as once, few, many or a class when expanded.

V	size	D	J	CDR3	DNA
TRBV4-1	NA	NA	TRBJ1-6	CASSQDRAWLSPLHF	TGCGCCAGCAGCCAAGATCGGGCCTGGTTATCACCCCTCCACTTT
TRBV12-3/TRBV12-4	few	TRBD1	TRBJ2-3	CASRDDRGIITDTQYF	TGTGCCAGCAGGGACGACAGGGGAATCATTACAGATACGCAGTATTTT
TRBV29-1	NA	NA	TRBJ2-7	CSVAHREPYEQYF	TGCAGCGTGGCCCACAGGGAACCCTACGAGCAGTACTTC
TRBV12-3/TRBV12-4	NA	NA	TRBJ2-2	CASSFGLARFGGELFF	TGTGCCAGCAGTTTCGGTCTAGCTAGGTTCGGCGGGGAGCTGTTTTTT
TRBV3-1	NA	TRBD2	TRBJ2-2	CASSPSRGGTGELFF	TGTGCCAGCAGCCCCTCGCGGGGGGGCACCGGGGAGCTGTTTTTT
TRBV29-1	NA	NA	TRBJ1-1	CSVLEGGAAEAFF	TGCAGCGTCCTCGAGGGGGGGGCGGCTGAAGCTTTCTTT
TRBV4-3	NA	NA	TRBJ2-3	CASSQDPQAGDTQYF	TGCGCCAGCAGCCAAGATCCCCAGGCGGGAGATACGCAGTATTTT
TRBV5-1	NA	NA	TRBJ1-5	CASSLGGGNQPQHF	TGCGCCAGCAGCTTGGGGGGGGGCAATCAGCCCCAGCATTTT
TRBV24-1	few	TRBD1	TRBJ2-2	CATSTGGANTGELFF	TGTGCCACCAGCACAGGGGGCGCGAACACCGGGGAGCTGTTTTTT
TRBV2	NA	NA	TRBJ2-7	CASSEEGHYEQYF	TGTGCCAGCAGTGAGGAGGGCCACTACGAGCAGTACTTC
TRBV9	NA	NA	TRBJ1-1	CASQDPGAGTEAFF	TGTGCCAGCCAAGACCCGGGGGCCGGCACTGAAGCTTTCTTT
TRBV5-5	NA	NA	TRBJ1-4	CASSGWGGLFF	TGTGCCAGCAGCGGGTGGGGAGGACTGTTTTTT
TRBV5-1	NA	NA	TRBJ2-3	CASSSTGTQVTDTQYF	TGCGCCAGCAGCTCCACCGGGACTCAAGTCACAGATACGCAGTATTTT
TRBV27	NA	TRBD2	TRBJ2-5	CASSFGGGTETQYF	TGTGCCAGCAGTTTTGGGGGGGGGACAGAGACCCAGTACTTC
TRBV2	NA	NA	TRBJ2-4	CASSPDIAKNIQYF	TGTGCCAGCAGTCCGGACATAGCCAAAAACATTCAGTACTTC
TRBV20-1	few	NA	TRBJ2-1	CSAPDGTYNEQFF	TGCAGTGCTCCGGACGGGACCTACAATGAGCAGTTCTTC
TRBV29-1	NA	TRBD2	TRBJ2-5	CSVEGGLAGDTQETQYF	TGCAGCGTTGAAGGAGGTCTAGCGGGGGACACCCAAGAGACCCAGTACTTC
TRBV27	NA	TRBD2	TRBJ2-3	CASSLLAGGLIPTDTQYF	TGTGCCAGCAGTTTACTAGCGGGGGGTTTAATCCCCACAGATACGCAGTATTTT
TRBV20-1	many	NA	TRBJ2-1	CSASSTFDYNEQFF	TGCAGTGCCTCGTCGACTTTCGACTACAATGAGCAGTTCTTC
TRBV7-8	NA	NA	TRBJ2-1	CASSSGANEQFF	TGTGCCAGCAGCTCCGGGGCGAATGAGCAGTTCTTC
TRBV10-3	NA	TRBD1	TRBJ2-7	CAIRHPGQGTYEQYF	TGTGCCATCAGGCACCCGGGACAGGGAACCTACGAGCAGTACTTC
TRBV6-2/TRBV6-3	NA	NA	TRBJ1-1	CASKLGLNTEAFF	TGTGCCAGCAAACTCGGACTGAACACTGAAGCTTTCTTT
TRBV29-1	few	NA	TRBJ2-5	CSVDWGRETQYF	TGCAGCGTTGACTGGGGGCGGGAGACCCAGTACTTC
TRBV6-2/TRBV6-3	few	NA	TRBJ2-7	CASSYNRLDEQYF	TGTGCCAGCAGTTACAACAGACTAGACGAGCAGTACTTC
TRBV12-3/TRBV12-4	NA	NA	TRBJ2-3	CASSVTGLSDTQYF	TGTGCCAGCAGTGTAACAGGGTTGTCAGATACGCAGTATTTT
TRBV12-3/TRBV12-4	NA	NA	TRBJ2-5	CASSFGGPQETQYF	TGTGCCAGCAGTTTTGGGGGGCCGCAAGAGACCCAGTACTTC
TRBV11-2	NA	NA	TRBJ2-6	CASSPGLNSGANVLTF	TGTGCCAGCAGCCCAGGACTGAACTCTGGGGCCAACGTCCTGACTTTC
TRBV7-2	few	NA	TRBJ2-2	CASSSIPPSESSELFF	TGTGCCAGCAGCTCCATACCCCCGTCGGAAAGTAGTGAGCTGTTTTTT
TRBV7-9	NA	TRBD1	TRBJ2-2	CASRSGQGEAGELFF	TGTGCCAGCAGATCAGGACAGGGGGAGGCCGGGGAGCTGTTTTTT
TRBV3-1	NA	NA	TRBJ1-1	CASSQASQARNTEAFF	TGTGCCAGCAGCCAAGCCTCCCAGGCCAGGAACACTGAAGCTTTCTTT
TRBV11-2	NA	TRBD1	TRBJ2-7	CASSQGTGSSYEQYF	TGTGCCAGCAGCCAGGGGACAGGGAGCTCCTACGAGCAGTACTTC
TRBV27	NA	TRBD2	TRBJ2-3	CASSLRLAVLPDTQYF	TGTGCCAGCAGTCTAAGACTAGCGGTACTCCCAGATACGCAGTATTTT
TRBV6-5	few	NA	TRBJ1-1	CATKGWTRDENTEAFF	TGTGCCACCAAGGGGTGGACCAGGGATGAAAACACTGAAGCTTTCTTT
TRBV7-2	few	NA	TRBJ2-5	CASSSPHVEETQYF	TGTGCCAGCAGCTCCCCGCACGTCGAAGAGACCCAGTACTTC
TRBV12-3/TRBV12-4	few	NA	TRBJ2-3	CASSLGLDTQYF	TGTGCCAGCAGTTTAGGCCTAGATACGCAGTATTTT
TRBV10-3	NA	TRBD1	TRBJ2-6	CAISEPPGQGPSGANVLTF	TGTGCCATCAGTGAGCCTCCGGGACAGGGGCCATCTGGGGCCAACGTCCTGACTTTC
TRBV3-1	NA	TRBD1	TRBJ1-5	CASGSTGTGSRQPQHF	TGTGCCAGCGGATCCACCGGGACAGGGTCTCGACAGCCCCAGCATTTT
TRBV29-1	NA	NA	TRBJ2-1	CSSDRGAYNEQFF	TGCAGCTCGGACCGGGGGGCATACAATGAGCAGTTCTTC
TRBV4-1	NA	NA	TRBJ2-5	CASSQEARWETQYF	TGCGCCAGCAGCCAAGAAGCTCGTTGGGAGACCCAGTACTTC
TRBV12-3/TRBV12-4	few	TRBD2	TRBJ2-7	CASSLTAGAYEQYF	TGTGCCAGCAGTTTGACAGCGGGGGCCTACGAGCAGTACTTC
TRBV19	NA	NA	TRBJ2-7	CASSTRSQGHEQYF	TGTGCCAGTAGTACGCGATCCCAGGGACACGAGCAGTACTTC
TRBV6-4	many	NA	TRBJ2-3	CASSERGSTDTQYF	TGTGCCAGCAGTGAAAGAGGGAGCACAGATACGCAGTATTTT
TRBV20-1	few	TRBD2	TRBJ2-1	CSAESGGYNEQFF	TGCAGTGCGGAAAGCGGGGGCTACAATGAGCAGTTCTTC
TRBV29-1	NA	NA	TRBJ2-3	CSVEGADTQYF	TGCAGCGTTGAGGGCGCAGATACGCAGTATTTT